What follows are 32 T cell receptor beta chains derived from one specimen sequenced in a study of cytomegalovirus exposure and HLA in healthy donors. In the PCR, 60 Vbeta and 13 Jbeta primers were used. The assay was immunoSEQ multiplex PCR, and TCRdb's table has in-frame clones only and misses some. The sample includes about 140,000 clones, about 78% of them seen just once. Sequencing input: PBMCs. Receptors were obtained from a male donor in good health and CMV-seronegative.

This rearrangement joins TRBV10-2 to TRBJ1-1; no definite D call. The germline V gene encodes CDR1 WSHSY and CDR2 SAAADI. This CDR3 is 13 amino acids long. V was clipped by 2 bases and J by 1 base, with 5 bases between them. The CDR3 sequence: CASSEPGNTEAFF. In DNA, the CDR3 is TGCGCCAGCAGTGAGCCAGGGAACACTGAAGCTTTCTTT.

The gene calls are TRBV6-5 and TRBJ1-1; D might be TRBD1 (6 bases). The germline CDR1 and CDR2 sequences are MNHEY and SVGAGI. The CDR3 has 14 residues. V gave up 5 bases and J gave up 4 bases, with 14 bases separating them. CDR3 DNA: TGTGCCAGCAGTACCCCAGGGGTACGCACTGAAGCTTTCTTT. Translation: CASSTPGVRTEAFF.

The CDR3 DNA reads as TGTGCCAGCTCACACTTGGACAGGGGAAACTATGGCTACACCTTC. This sequence encodes CASSHLDRGNYGYTF. The genes are TRBV18 and TRBJ1-2; 9 bases map to TRBD1. J gave up 2 bases and V 4 bases, and 5 bases lay outside the gene matches. CDR1 is KGHSH and CDR2 is LQKENI in the germline V gene. This CDR3 contains 15 residues.

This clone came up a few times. The chain's CDR3 is CASSLTGAGFNSPLHF. The CDR3 DNA reads TGTGCCAGCAGCTTAACAGGGGCAGGGTTTAATTCACCCCTCCACTTT. The chain is built from TRBV7-3 and TRBJ1-6, with TRBD1 as a possible D gene (5 bases). V shed 0 bases and J shed 6 bases, with 12 bases lying between them. There are 16 residues in the CDR3. Germline V CDR1 and CDR2: SGHTA, FQGTGA.

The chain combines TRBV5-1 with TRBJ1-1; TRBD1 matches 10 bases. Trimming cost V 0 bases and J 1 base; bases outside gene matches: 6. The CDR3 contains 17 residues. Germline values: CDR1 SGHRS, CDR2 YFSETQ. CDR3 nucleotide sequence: TGCGCCAGCAGCTTGGCCTCCTGGACAGGGGGGAACACTGAAGCTTTCTTT. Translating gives CASSLASWTGGNTEAFF.

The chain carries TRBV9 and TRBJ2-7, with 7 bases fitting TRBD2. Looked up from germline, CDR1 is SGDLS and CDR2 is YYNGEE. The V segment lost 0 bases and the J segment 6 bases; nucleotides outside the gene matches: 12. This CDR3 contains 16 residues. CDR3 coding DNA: TGTGCCAGCAGCGTAGGGGGGACTATGGCCGGTGGCGAGCAGTACTTC. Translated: CASSVGGTMAGGEQYF.

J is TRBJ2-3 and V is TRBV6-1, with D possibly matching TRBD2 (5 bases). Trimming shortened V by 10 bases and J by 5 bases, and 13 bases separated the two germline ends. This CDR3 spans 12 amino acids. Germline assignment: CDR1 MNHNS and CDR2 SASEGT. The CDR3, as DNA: TGTGCCACCAGACGCGGGCTAGATACGCAGTATTTT. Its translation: CATRRGLDTQYF.

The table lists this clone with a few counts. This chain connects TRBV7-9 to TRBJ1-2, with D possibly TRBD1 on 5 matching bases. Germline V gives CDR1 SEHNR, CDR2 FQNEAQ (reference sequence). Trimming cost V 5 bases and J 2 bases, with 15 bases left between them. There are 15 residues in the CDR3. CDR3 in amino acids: CASSLLGEGNYGYTF. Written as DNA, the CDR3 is TGTGCCAGCAGCCTACTGGGGGAGGGGAACTATGGCTACACCTTC.

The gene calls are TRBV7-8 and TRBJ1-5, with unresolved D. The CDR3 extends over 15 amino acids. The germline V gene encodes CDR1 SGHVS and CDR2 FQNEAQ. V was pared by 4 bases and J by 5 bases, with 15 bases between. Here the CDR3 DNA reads TGTGCCAGCAGCTATCAACCCGGGGTAGATCAGCCCCAGCATTTT. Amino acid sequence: CASSYQPGVDQPQHF.

The CDR3 loop reads CASSLSPDRGGTQYF. CDR3 bases: TGTGCCAGCAGCTTGTCGCCCGACAGGGGGGGGACCCAGTACTTC. The chain carries TRBV5-4 and TRBJ2-5; 9 bases are shared with TRBD1. Germline lookup yields CDR1 SGHNT and CDR2 YYREEE (reference sequence). CDR3 length equals 15 residues. V lost 1 base to trimming and J lost 7 bases; unmatched junction nucleotides: 8.

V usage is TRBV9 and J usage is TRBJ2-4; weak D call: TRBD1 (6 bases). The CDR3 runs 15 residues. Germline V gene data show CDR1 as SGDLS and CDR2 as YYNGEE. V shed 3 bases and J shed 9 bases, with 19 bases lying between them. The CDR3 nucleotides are TGTGCCAGCAGCGGAGGCCCTAACAGGGAGAGCATTCAGTACTTC. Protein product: CASSGGPNRESIQYF.

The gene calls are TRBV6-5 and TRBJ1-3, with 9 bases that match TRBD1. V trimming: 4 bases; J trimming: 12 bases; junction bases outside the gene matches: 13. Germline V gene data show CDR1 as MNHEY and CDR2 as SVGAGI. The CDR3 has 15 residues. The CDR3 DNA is TGTGCCAGCAGTTTATCCGGGACAGGGCATTACAGCATATATTTT. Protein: CASSLSGTGHYSIYF.

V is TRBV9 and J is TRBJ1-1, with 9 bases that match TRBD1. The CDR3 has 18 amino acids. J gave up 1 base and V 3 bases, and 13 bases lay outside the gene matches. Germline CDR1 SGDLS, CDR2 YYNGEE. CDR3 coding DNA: TGTGCCAGCAGCGCCGGAGCTCCCGGGACAGGGTCGAACACTGAAGCTTTCTTT. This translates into CASSAGAPGTGSNTEAFF.

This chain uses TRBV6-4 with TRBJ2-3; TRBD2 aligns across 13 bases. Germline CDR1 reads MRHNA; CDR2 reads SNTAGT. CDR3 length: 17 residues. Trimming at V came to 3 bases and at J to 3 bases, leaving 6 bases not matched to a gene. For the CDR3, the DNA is TGTGCCAGCAGTGAAACTAGCGGGGGGGCCGGAACAGATACGCAGTATTTT. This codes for CASSETSGGAGTDTQYF.

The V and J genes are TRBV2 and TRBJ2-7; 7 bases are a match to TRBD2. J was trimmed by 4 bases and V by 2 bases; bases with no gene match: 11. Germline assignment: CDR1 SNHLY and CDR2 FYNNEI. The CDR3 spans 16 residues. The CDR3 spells CASSESIGRADYEQYF. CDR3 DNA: TGTGCCAGCAGTGAATCGATTGGGAGGGCCGATTACGAGCAGTACTTC.

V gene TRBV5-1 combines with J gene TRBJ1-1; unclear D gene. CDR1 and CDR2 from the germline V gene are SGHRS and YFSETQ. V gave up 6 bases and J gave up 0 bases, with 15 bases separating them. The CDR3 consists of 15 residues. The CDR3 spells CASTDRPGLNTEAFF. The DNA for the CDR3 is TGCGCCAGCACCGATAGACCGGGTTTGAACACTGAAGCTTTCTTT.

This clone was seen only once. The CDR3 protein is CASRDTGGTNEKLFF. The CDR3 bases are TGTGCCAGCAGAGATACAGGGGGCACTAATGAAAAACTGTTTTTT. V usage is TRBV6-5 and J usage is TRBJ1-4; 9 positions agree with TRBD1. V trimming: 6 bases; J trimming: 2 bases; junction bases outside the gene matches: 4. The CDR3 has 15 residues. CDR1 and CDR2 (germline): MNHEY, SVGAGI.

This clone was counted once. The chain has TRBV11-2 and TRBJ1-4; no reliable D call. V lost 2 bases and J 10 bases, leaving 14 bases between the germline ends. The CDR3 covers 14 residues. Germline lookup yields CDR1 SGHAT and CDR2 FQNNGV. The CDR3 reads CASSLRVGAGKLFF. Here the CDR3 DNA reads TGTGCCAGCAGCTTACGAGTTGGTGCAGGAAAACTGTTTTTT. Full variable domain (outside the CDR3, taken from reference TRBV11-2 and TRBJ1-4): EAGVAQSPRYKIIEKRQSVAFWCNPISGHATLYWYQQILGQGPKLLIQFQNNGVVDDSQLPKDRFSAERLKGVDSTLKIQPAKLEDSAVYLCASSLRVGAGKLFFGSGTQLSVL.

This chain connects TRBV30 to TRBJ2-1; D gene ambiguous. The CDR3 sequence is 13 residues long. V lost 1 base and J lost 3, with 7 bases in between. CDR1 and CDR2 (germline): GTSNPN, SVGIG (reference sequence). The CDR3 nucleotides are TGTGCCTGGAGTGGCGTTCTCTACAATGAGCAGTTCTTC. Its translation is CAWSGVLYNEQFF.

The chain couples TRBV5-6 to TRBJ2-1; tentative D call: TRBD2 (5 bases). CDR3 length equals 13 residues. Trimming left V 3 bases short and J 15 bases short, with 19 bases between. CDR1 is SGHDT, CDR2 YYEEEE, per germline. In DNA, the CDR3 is TGTGCCAGCAGCTCGGCCCCGGGATGTGATCCGTTCTTC. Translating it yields CASSSAPGCDPFF.

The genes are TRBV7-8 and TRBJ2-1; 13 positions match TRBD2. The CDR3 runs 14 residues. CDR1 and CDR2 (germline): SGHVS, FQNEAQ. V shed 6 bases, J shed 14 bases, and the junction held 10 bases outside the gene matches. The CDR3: CASSLGLAGVGEFF. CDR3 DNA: TGTGCCAGCAGTCTAGGACTAGCGGGAGTAGGTGAGTTCTTC.

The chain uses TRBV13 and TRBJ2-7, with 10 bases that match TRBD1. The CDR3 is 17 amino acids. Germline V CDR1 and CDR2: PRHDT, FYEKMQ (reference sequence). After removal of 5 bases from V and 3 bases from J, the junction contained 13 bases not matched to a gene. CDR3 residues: CASSASPGTGENYEQYF. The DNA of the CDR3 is TGTGCCAGCAGCGCAAGTCCCGGGACAGGGGAAAACTACGAGCAGTACTTC. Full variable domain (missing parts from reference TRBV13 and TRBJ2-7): AAGVIQSPRHLIKEKRETATLKCYPIPRHDTVYWYQQGPGQDPQFLISFYEKMQSDKGSIPDRFSAQQFSDYHSELNMSSLELGDSALYFCASSASPGTGENYEQYFGPGTRLTVT.

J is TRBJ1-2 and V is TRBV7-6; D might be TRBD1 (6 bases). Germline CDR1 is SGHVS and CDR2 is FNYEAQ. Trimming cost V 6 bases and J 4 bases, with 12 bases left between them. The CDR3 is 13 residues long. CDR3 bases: TGTGCCAGCAGTTCAGGGGTCGGCTATGGCTACACCTTC. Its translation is CASSSGVGYGYTF. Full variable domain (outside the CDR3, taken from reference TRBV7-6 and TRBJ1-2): GAGVSQSPRYKVTKRGQDVALRCDPISGHVSLYWYRQALGQGPEFLTYFNYEAQQDKSGLPNDRFSAERPEGSISTLTIQRTEQRDSAMYRCASSSGVGYGYTFGSGTRLTVV.

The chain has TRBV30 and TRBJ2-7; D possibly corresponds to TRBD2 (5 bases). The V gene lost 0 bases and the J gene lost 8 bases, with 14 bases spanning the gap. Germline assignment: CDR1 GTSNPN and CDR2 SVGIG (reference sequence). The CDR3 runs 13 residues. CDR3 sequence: CAWSVTSGGKQYF. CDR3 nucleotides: TGTGCCTGGAGTGTTACATCAGGAGGCAAGCAGTACTTC.

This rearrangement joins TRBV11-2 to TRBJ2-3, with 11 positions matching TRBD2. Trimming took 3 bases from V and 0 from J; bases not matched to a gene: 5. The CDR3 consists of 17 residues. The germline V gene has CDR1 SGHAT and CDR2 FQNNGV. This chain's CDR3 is CASSFKTSGASTDTQYF. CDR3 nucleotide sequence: TGTGCCAGCAGCTTTAAGACTAGCGGGGCTAGCACAGATACGCAGTATTTT.

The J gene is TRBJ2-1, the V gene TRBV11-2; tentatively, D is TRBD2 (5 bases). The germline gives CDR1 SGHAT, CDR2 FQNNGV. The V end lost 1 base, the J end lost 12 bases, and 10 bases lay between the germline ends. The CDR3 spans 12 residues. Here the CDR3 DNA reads TGTGCCAGCAGCTTAGCTAGCATTGGGCAGTTCTTC. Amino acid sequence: CASSLASIGQFF.

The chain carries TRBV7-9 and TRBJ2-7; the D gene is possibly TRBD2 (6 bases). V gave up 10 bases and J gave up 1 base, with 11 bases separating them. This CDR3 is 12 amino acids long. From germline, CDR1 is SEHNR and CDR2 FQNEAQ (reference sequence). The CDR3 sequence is CAILASSYEQYF. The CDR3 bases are TGTGCCATACTAGCATCGTCCTACGAGCAGTACTTC. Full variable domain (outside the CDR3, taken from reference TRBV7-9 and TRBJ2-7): DTGVSQNPRHKITKRGQNVTFRCDPISEHNRLYWYRQTLGQGPEFLTYFQNEAQLEKSRLLSDRFSAERPKGSFSTLEIQRTEQGDSAMYLCAILASSYEQYFGPGTRLTVT.

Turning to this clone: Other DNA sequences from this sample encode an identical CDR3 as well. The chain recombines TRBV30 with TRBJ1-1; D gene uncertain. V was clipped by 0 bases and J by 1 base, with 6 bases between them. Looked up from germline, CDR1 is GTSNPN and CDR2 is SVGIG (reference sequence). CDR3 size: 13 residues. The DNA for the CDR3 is TGTGCCTGGAGTGTATCCCGGAACACTGAAGCTTTCTTT. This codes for CAWSVSRNTEAFF.

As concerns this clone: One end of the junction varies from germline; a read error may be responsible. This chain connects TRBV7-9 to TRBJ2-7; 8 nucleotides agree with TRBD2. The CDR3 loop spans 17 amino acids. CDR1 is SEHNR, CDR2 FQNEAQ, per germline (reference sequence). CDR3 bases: TGTTCCAGCAGCTTACAAGCGGGAGCCCCTAATTCATACGAGCAGTACTTC. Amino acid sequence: CSSSLQAGAPNSYEQYF.

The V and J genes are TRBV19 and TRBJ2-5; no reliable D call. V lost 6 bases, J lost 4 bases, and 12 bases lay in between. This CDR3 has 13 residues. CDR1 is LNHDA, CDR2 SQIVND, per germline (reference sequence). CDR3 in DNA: TGTGCCAGTAGCTACTCTACCCGAGAGACCCAGTACTTC. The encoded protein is CASSYSTRETQYF.

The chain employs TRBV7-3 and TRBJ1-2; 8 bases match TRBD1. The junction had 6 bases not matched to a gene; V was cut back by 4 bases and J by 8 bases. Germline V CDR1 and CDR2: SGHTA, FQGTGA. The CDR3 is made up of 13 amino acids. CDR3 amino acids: CASSSTGGGGYTF. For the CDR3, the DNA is TGTGCCAGCAGCTCTACAGGGGGTGGGGGCTACACCTTC.

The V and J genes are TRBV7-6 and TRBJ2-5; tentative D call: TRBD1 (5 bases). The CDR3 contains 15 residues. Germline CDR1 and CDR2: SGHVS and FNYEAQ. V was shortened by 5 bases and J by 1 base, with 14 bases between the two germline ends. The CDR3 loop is CASSPSQVRQETQYF. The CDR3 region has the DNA TGTGCCAGCAGCCCATCACAGGTCCGCCAAGAGACCCAGTACTTC.